The 4 T cell receptor beta chains below come from one sample, sequenced in a study of human T cells and chemical hapten exposure. The sample's time point: pre-sensitization, week 0. Treatment defined: therapeutic diphenylcyclopropenone sensitization with weekly scalp DPC. A single record per CDR3 protein comes from TCRdb applying MiXCR to the RACE reads. The sample holds 300,000 to 450,000 distinct CDR3 sequences, 5% to 6.5% seen once. The sequencing used whole blood, collected in connection with sensitization to the hapten diphenylcyclopropenone (DPC). The source of these receptors is a woman aged 45-59 years with alopecia areata. Some clones in this sample may be carry-over from other donors' samples.

This clonotype was counted ten times or more. This rearrangement joins TRBV18 to TRBJ2-5; no clear D. Germline-derived CDR1 and CDR2 are KGHSH and LQKENI. The V gene lost 3 bases and the J gene lost 2 bases, with 10 bases spanning the gap. The CDR3 extends over 14 amino acids. The CDR3 here is CASSPGVRQETQYF. For the CDR3, the DNA is TGTGCCAGCTCACCTGGGGTACGACAAGAGACCCAGTACTTC.

The sample holds many counts of this clonotype. The chain uses TRBV7-3 and TRBJ2-5; D remains ambiguous. This CDR3 is built from 14 residues. Germline CDR1 SGHTA, CDR2 FQGTGA. V was cut by 5 bases and J by 1 base, with 11 bases left in between. The DNA of the CDR3 is TGTGCCAGCAGCAATCCTTCGATCCAAGAGACCCAGTACTTC. Amino acid sequence: CASSNPSIQETQYF.

This clonotype was seen repeatedly, ten times or more. This sequence joins TRBV9 and TRBJ2-4, with no clear D. V lost 0 bases to trimming and J lost 3 bases, with 10 bases between them. This CDR3 contains 15 residues. Germline CDR1 is SGDLS and CDR2 is YYNGEE. In nucleotides, the CDR3 is TGTGCCAGCAGCGTAGAAGGGAACTTCAAAAACATTCAGTACTTC. Its translation: CASSVEGNFKNIQYF. Looking up the rest from reference TRBV9 and TRBJ2-4 gives the full variable domain: DSGVTQTPKHLITATGQRVTLRCSPRSGDLSVYWYQQSLDQGLQFLIQYYNGEERAKGNILERFSAQQFPDLHSELNLSSLELGDSALYFCASSVEGNFKNIQYFGAGTRLSVL.

This clonotype was recorded many times. The V and J genes are TRBV20-1 and TRBJ2-4, with TRBD2 matching over 9 bases. The ends lost 5 bases at V and 0 bases at J; junction bases unmatched: 5. The CDR3 totals 15 residues. Germline values: CDR1 DFQATT, CDR2 SNEGSKA (reference sequence). The CDR3 DNA reads as TGCAGTGCTGGCAGACTAGCGGTAGCCAAAAACATTCAGTACTTC. It encodes CSAGRLAVAKNIQYF.